The source of this TCR beta chain is a study of blood T cells in healthy people across ages. Donors ranged from about 6 to 90 years old and were healthy Caucasians in Russia. Primed by a sample-barcoded 5' primer and a J-beta primer mix, a second PCR proceeded for about 7 to 12 cycles. TCRdb re-derived calls from the 5' RACE reads in MiXCR, one entry per CDR3 protein. The sample has over 1,300,000 distinct CDR3 sequences, roughly 60% seen once; the top ten hold about 6.7%. Sequenced material: blood. The receptor was derived from a man between 18 and 35 years old in good health.

The CDR3 sequence: CASSSIRDRLYGYTF. DNA for the CDR3: TGTGCCAGCAGCTCAATCCGGGACAGACTCTATGGCTACACCTTC. The chain links TRBV11-2 to TRBJ1-2, with 7 bases lining up with TRBD1. V shed 4 bases and J 4 bases; nucleotides not matched to a gene: 9. This CDR3 comprises 15 residues. CDR1 and CDR2 from the germline V gene are SGHAT and FQNNGV. The full variable domain, with the rest looked up from reference TRBV11-2 and TRBJ1-2, is EAGVAQSPRYKIIEKRQSVAFWCNPISGHATLYWYQQILGQGPKLLIQFQNNGVVDDSQLPKDRFSAERLKGVDSTLKIQPAKLEDSAVYLCASSSIRDRLYGYTFGSGTRLTVV.